This T cell receptor (beta chain) was obtained from a study of CD8 T cells in ankylosing spondylitis. On this clonotype itself: The antigen remains unidentified.

Quantitative barcoded 5'-RACE was used to prepare TCR beta libraries. TCRdb re-analysed the 5' RACE reads in MiXCR, keeping a single row per CDR3 protein. The sample shows over 400,000 distinct CDR3 sequences, about 25% of them seen only once. Findings and caveats of the study: It appeared that ankylosing spondylitis blood was characterized by a TCR beta motif of under ten highly homologous variants.

This clonotype originated in a male donor with ankylosing spondylitis. The sample taken for sequencing was blood, either unsorted or a sorted T cell fraction (not recorded which).

The DNA of the CDR3 is TGCAGTGCCGTCCCACCGGGGGCGCGTGGCTACACCTTC. Amino acid sequence: CSAVPPGARGYTF. The chain uses TRBV20-1 and TRBJ1-2; the D gene is possibly TRBD1 (6 bases). Looked up from germline, CDR1 is DFQATT and CDR2 is SNEGSKA (reference sequence). The CDR3 covers 13 residues. Trimming stripped 6 bases from V and 7 bases from J, with 18 bases between.